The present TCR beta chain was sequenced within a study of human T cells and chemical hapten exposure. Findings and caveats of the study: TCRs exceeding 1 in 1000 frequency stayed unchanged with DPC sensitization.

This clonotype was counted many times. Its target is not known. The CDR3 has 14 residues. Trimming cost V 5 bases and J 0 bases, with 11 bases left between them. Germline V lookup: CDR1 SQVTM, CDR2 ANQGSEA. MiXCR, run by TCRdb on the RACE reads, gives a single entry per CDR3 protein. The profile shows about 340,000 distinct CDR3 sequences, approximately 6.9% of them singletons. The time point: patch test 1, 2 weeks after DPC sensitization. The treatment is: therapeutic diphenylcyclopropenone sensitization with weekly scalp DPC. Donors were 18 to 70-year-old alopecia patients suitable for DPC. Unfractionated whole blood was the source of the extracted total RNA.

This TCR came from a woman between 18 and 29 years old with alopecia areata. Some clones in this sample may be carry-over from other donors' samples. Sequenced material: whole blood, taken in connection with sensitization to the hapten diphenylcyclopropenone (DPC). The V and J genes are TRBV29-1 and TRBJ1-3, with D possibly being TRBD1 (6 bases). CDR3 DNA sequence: TGCAGCGTTCGGGGGCAGAGCTCTGGAAACACCATATATTTT. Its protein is CSVRGQSSGNTIYF. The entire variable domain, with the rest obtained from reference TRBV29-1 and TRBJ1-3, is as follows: SAVISQKPSRDICQRGTSLTIQCQVDSQVTMMFWYRQQPGQSLTLIATANQGSEATYESGFVIDKFPISRPNLTFSTLTVSNMSPEDSSIYLCSVRGQSSGNTIYFGEGSWLTVV.